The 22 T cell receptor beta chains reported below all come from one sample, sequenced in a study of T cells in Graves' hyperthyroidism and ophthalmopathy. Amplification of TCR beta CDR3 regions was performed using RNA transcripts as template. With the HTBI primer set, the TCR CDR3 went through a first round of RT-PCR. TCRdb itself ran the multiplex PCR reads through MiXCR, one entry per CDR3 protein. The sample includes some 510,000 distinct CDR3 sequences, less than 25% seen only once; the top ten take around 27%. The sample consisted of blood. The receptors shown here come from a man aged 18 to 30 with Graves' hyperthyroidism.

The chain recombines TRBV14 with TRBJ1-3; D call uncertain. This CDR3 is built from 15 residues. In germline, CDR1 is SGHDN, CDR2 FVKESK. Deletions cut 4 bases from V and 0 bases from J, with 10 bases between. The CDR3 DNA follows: TGTGCCAGCAGCCGGCAGCTAACCTCTGGAAACACCATATATTTT. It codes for CASSRQLTSGNTIYF.

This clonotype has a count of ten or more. CDR3 sequence: CASSPRGVSDTEAFF. The CDR3 region has the DNA TGCGCCAGCAGCCCACGGGGGGTTTCGGACACTGAAGCTTTCTTT. The V and J genes are TRBV5-1 and TRBJ1-1, with D possibly matching TRBD1 (5 bases). Germline V gives CDR1 SGHRS, CDR2 YFSETQ. This CDR3 has 15 amino acids. V was clipped by 4 bases and J by 3 bases, with 16 bases between them.

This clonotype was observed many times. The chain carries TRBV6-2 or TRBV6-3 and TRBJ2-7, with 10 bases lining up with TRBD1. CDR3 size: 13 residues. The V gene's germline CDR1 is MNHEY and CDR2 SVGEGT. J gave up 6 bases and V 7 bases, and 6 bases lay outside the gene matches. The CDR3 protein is CASNWDRGGEQYF. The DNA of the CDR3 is TGTGCCAGCAATTGGGACAGGGGTGGCGAGCAGTACTTC.

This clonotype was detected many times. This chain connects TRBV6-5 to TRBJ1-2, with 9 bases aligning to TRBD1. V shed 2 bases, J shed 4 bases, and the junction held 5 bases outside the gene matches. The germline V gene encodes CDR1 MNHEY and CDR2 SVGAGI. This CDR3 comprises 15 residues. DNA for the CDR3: TGTGCCAGCAGTTACCGGACAGGGGTCGGCTATGGCTACACCTTC. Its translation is CASSYRTGVGYGYTF.

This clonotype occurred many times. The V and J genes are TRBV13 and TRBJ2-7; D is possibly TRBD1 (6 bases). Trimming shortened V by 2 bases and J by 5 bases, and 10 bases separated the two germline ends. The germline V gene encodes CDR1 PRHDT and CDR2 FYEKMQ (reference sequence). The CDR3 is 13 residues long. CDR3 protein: CASSLNRAHEQYF. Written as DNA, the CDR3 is TGTGCCAGCAGCTTAAACAGGGCCCACGAGCAGTACTTC.

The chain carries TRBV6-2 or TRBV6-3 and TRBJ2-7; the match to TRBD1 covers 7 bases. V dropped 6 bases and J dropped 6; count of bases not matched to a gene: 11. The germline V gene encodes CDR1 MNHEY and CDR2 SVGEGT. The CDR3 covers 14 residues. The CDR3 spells CASRAQIGGIEQYF. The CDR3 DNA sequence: TGTGCCAGCAGAGCCCAAATAGGGGGCATCGAGCAGTACTTC.

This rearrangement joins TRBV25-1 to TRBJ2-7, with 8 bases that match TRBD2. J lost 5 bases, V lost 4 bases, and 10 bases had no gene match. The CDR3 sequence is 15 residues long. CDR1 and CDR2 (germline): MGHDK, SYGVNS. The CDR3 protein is CASSATSRGGHEQYF. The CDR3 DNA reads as TGTGCCAGCAGTGCTACCTCTCGGGGGGGCCACGAGCAGTACTTC.

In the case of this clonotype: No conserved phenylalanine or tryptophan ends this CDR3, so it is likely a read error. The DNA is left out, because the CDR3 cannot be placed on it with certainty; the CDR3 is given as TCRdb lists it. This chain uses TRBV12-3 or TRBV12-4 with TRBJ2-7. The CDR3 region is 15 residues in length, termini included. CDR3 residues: CASSPTRRFSYEQCL.

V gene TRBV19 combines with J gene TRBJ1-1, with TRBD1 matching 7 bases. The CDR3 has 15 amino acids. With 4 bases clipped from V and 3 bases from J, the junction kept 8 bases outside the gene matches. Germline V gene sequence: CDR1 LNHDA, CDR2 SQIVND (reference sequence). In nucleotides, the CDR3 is TGTGCCAGTAGTACCCGACAGGGTTACGACACTGAAGCTTTCTTT. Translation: CASSTRQGYDTEAFF.

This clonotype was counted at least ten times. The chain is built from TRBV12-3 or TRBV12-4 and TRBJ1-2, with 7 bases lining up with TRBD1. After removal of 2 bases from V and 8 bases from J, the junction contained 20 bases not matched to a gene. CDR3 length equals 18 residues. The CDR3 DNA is TGTGCCAGCAGTTTACGGCCCCTAGGTCGGGACAGTTCCGTGGGCTACACCTTC. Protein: CASSLRPLGRDSSVGYTF.

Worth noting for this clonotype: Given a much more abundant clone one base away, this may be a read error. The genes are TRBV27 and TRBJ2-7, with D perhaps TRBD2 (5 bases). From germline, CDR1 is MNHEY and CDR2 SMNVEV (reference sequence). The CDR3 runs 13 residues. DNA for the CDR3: TGTGCCAGCAGTTACCAGGACTCCCACGAGCAGTACTTC. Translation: CASSYQDSHEQYF.

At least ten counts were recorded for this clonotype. The CDR3 DNA reads as TGCAGTGCGTTTAGCGGGGTTCAAGAGACCCAGTACTTC. It translates to CSAFSGVQETQYF. The V and J genes are TRBV20-1 and TRBJ2-5, with 8 bases identical to TRBD2. The CDR3 runs 13 residues. J was trimmed by 2 bases and V by 6 bases; bases with no gene match: 5. CDR1 and CDR2 from the germline V gene are DFQATT and SNEGSKA (reference sequence).

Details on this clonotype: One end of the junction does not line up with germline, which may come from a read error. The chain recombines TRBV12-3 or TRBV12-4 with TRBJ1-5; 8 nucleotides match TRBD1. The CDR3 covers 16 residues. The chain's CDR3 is CASSLDRAISNQPKHF. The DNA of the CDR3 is TGTGCCAGCAGTTTGGACAGGGCGATAAGCAATCAGCCCAAGCATTTT.

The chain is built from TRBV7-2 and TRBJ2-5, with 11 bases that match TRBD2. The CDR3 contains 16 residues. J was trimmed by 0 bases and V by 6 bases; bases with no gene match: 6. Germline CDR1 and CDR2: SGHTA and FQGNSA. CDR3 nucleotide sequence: TGTGCCAGCAGATTGGCGGGACTAGCGGACCAAGAGACCCAGTACTTC. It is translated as CASRLAGLADQETQYF.

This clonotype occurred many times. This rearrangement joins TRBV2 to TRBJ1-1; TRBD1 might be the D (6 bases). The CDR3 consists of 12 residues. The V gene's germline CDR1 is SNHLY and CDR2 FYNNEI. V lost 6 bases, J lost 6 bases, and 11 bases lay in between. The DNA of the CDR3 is TGTGCCAGCAGGATACAGGGTGCTGAAGCTTTCTTT. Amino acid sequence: CASRIQGAEAFF.

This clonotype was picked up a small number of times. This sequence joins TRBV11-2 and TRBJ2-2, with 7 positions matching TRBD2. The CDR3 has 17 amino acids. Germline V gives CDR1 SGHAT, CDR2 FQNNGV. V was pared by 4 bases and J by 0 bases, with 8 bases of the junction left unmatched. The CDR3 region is CASSWVFRGANTGELFF. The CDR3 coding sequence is TGTGCCAGCAGCTGGGTTTTTCGGGGGGCGAACACCGGGGAGCTGTTTTTT.

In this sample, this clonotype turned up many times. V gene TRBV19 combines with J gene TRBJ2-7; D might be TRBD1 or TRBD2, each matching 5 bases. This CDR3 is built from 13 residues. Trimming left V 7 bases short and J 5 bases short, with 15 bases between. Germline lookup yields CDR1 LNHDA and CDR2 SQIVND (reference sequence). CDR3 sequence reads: CASNNWDGDEQYF. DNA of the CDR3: TGTGCCAGTAATAACTGGGACGGGGACGAGCAGTACTTC. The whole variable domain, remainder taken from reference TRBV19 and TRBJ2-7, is DGGITQSPKYLFRKEGQNVTLSCEQNLNHDAMYWYRQDPGQGLRLIYYSQIVNDFQKGDIAEGYSVSREKKESFPLTVTSAQKNPTAFYLCASNNWDGDEQYFGPGTRLTVT.

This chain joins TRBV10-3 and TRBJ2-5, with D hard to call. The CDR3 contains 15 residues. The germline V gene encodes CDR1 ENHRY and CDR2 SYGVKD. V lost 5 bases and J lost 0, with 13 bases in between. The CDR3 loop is CAISLTERDQETQYF. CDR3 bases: TGTGCCATCAGTTTGACCGAAAGAGACCAAGAGACCCAGTACTTC.

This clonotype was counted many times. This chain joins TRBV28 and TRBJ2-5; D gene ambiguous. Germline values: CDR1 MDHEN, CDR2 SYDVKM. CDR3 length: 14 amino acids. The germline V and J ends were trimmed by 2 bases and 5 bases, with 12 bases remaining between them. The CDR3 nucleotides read TGTGCCAGCAGTTTAGAACGGGTCGCGGAGACCCAGTACTTC. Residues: CASSLERVAETQYF. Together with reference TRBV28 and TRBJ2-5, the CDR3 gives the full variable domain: DVKVTQSSRYLVKRTGEKVFLECVQDMDHENMFWYRQDPGLGLRLIYFSYDVKMKEKGDIPEGYSVSREKKERFSLILESASTNQTSMYLCASSLERVAETQYFGPGTRLLVL.

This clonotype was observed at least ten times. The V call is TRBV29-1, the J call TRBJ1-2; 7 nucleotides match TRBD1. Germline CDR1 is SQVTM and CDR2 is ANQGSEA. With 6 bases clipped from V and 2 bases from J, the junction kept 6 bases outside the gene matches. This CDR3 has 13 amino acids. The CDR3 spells CSVPGTDNYGYTF. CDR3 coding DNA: TGCAGCGTACCAGGGACAGACAACTATGGCTACACCTTC. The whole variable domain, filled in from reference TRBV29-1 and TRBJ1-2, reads SAVISQKPSRDICQRGTSLTIQCQVDSQVTMMFWYRQQPGQSLTLIATANQGSEATYESGFVIDKFPISRPNLTFSTLTVSNMSPEDSSIYLCSVPGTDNYGYTFGSGTRLTVV.

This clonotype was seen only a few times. In DNA, the CDR3 is TGTGCCAGCAGCTTGTTAGACAGGTCGATCTATGGCTACACCTTC. Residues: CASSLLDRSIYGYTF. The chain couples TRBV5-5 to TRBJ1-2, with a possible D match to TRBD1 (6 bases). Germline V gene data show CDR1 as SGHKS and CDR2 as YYEKEE (reference sequence). Deletions cut 1 base from V and 4 bases from J, with 14 bases between. There are 15 residues in the CDR3.

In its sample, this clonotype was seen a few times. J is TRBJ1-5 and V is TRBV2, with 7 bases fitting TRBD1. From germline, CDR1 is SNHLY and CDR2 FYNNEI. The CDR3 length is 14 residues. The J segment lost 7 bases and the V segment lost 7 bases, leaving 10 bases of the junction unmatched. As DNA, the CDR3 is TGTGCCAGCACATGGGAGGGGGCGGAACAGCCCCAGCATTTT. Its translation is CASTWEGAEQPQHF. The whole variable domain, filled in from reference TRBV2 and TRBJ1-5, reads EPEVTQTPSHQVTQMGQEVILRCVPISNHLYFYWYRQILGQKVEFLVSFYNNEISEKSEIFDDQFSVERPDGSNFTLKIRSTKLEDSAMYFCASTWEGAEQPQHFGDGTRLSIL.